What follows are 15 T cell receptor beta chains derived from one specimen sequenced in a study of blood T cell repertoires in COVID-19 (TCRdb year 2020). Library creation used the immunoSEQ multiplex PCR assay. Not all clones reach the TCRdb copy of this immuneACCESS table, which keeps in-frame sequences only. Checked studies attribute under half of the gap to unresolved V genes and leave the rest unexplained. The sample profile shows over 250,000 clones; roughly 89% of them were found once. The ten largest clones add up to around 10% of the sample. Sequences were obtained from PBMCs or T cells enriched from blood (not recorded which). Receptors originate from a man in his forties who had recovered from COVID-19.

V gene TRBV7-9 combines with J gene TRBJ1-1, with a tentative D call TRBD1 (5 bases). Germline V gene sequence: CDR1 SEHNR, CDR2 FQNEAQ (reference sequence). CDR3 length: 14 residues. V lost 3 bases to trimming and J lost 1 base, with 9 bases between them. The chain's CDR3 is CASSLDGGNTEAFF. The CDR3 DNA reads TGTGCCAGCAGCTTGGACGGGGGGAACACTGAAGCTTTCTTT.

The chain couples TRBV10-3 to TRBJ2-7; 10 bases are shared with TRBD2. The CDR3 runs to 15 residues. Germline CDR1 and CDR2: ENHRY and SYGVKD. V was clipped by 7 bases and J by 2 bases; unmatched bases: 8. CDR3 loop: CAIKIGLAETYEQYF. DNA of the CDR3: TGTGCCATCAAGATAGGACTAGCGGAAACCTACGAGCAGTACTTC.

CDR3 nucleotide sequence: TGTGCCAGCAGCCCACAGAGACCCGGCGGCAATCAGCCCCAGCATTTT. It is translated as CASSPQRPGGNQPQHF. The rearrangement links TRBV7-8 to TRBJ1-5; D remains unclear. Trimming removed 5 bases from V and 2 bases from J, with 16 bases in between. Germline V gives CDR1 SGHVS, CDR2 FQNEAQ. This CDR3 is built from 16 residues.

This clone has a single count. The chain recombines TRBV7-2 with TRBJ2-7; 7 bases fit TRBD2. Germline V lookup: CDR1 SGHTA, CDR2 FQGNSA. The CDR3 has 15 amino acids. Trimming removed 5 bases from V and 1 base from J; junction bases left unmatched: 8. The CDR3 region is CASSQAGGSSYEQYF. CDR3 bases: TGTGCCAGCAGCCAGGCGGGCGGGAGTTCCTACGAGCAGTACTTC.

This clone was counted a few times. The chain has TRBV2 and TRBJ1-5, with 9 bases matching TRBD1. After removal of 6 bases from V and 2 bases from J, the junction contained 11 bases not matched to a gene. The germline V gene encodes CDR1 SNHLY and CDR2 FYNNEI. This CDR3 has 17 amino acids. The CDR3 DNA sequence: TGTGCCAGCAGAGACGCTTTACAGGGGGCGCGCAATCAGCCCCAGCATTTT. It yields the protein CASRDALQGARNQPQHF.

The chain is built from TRBV9 and TRBJ1-2, with 9 positions matching TRBD1. Unmatched junction bases numbered 11, after V lost 4 bases and J lost 4 bases. This CDR3 has 16 amino acids. Germline lookup yields CDR1 SGDLS and CDR2 YYNGEE. The CDR3 here is CASSTPRTGVSYGYTF. CDR3 coding DNA: TGTGCCAGCAGCACCCCGAGGACAGGGGTCTCCTATGGCTACACCTTC.

In its sample, this clone was seen once. The chain couples TRBV23-1 to TRBJ2-2; D gene ambiguous. TRBV23-1 is reported as an ORF; its role is uncertain. With 0 bases removed from V and 2 bases from J, the gap between germline ends came to 10 bases. There are 16 residues in the CDR3. The CDR3 protein is CASSQSGQENTGELFF. The DNA for the CDR3 is TGCGCCAGCAGTCAATCTGGCCAGGAAAACACCGGGGAGCTGTTTTTT.

This clone was found once. The CDR3 spells CASSRQVGLDRAYF. CDR3 sequence (DNA): TGTGCCAGTAGCCGACAGGTCGGACTCGACCGGGCCTACTTC. The chain recombines TRBV19 with TRBJ2-7; a weak D match, TRBD1 (6 bases). Trimming removed 6 bases from V and 13 bases from J, with 25 bases in between. CDR1 LNHDA and CDR2 SQIVND come from the germline V gene (reference sequence). This CDR3 contains 14 residues.

The CDR3 DNA follows: TGTGCCAGCAGTCCTCAACAGGGGCCCCGGGGCTTAGCTTTCTTT. This gives the protein CASSPQQGPRGLAFF. J is TRBJ1-1 and V is TRBV2, with 7 bases fitting TRBD1. V was clipped by 5 bases and J by 10 bases; unmatched bases: 16. The germline CDR1 and CDR2 sequences are SNHLY and FYNNEI. This CDR3 contains 15 residues.

The J gene is TRBJ1-5, the V gene TRBV27; TRBD1 agrees at 9 bases. Germline loops: CDR1 MNHEY, CDR2 SMNVEV (reference sequence). This CDR3 comprises 17 residues. With 0 bases clipped from V and 9 bases from J, the junction kept 12 bases outside the gene matches. CDR3 in amino acids: CASSLSGGTGSIGPQHF. The CDR3 coding sequence is TGTGCCAGCAGTTTATCGGGGGGGACAGGGTCAATTGGGCCCCAGCATTTT.

The CDR3 region has the DNA TGTGCCAGCAGTTTCCGGGACAGGGAAACAGATACGCAGTATTTT. Translation: CASSFRDRETDTQYF. V gene TRBV6-2 or TRBV6-3 combines with J gene TRBJ2-3; TRBD1 agrees at 9 bases. V lost 4 bases, J lost 3 bases, and 5 bases stayed unmatched. CDR3 size: 15 residues. Germline loops: CDR1 MNHEY, CDR2 SVGEGT.

The rearrangement uses TRBV29-1 and TRBJ2-5; 7 positions agree with TRBD2. The CDR3 sequence is 14 residues long. The junction had 9 bases not matched to a gene; V was cut back by 4 bases and J by 4 bases. Looked up from germline, CDR1 is SQVTM and CDR2 is ANQGSEA. This CDR3 reads CSVGGGFSGETQYF. The CDR3 DNA reads as TGCAGCGTTGGGGGGGGTTTTAGTGGAGAGACCCAGTACTTC.

Written as DNA, the CDR3 is TGTGCCAGCAGCTCGACTCCCAATCAGGGAGGCTACACCTTC. Residues: CASSSTPNQGGYTF. The gene calls are TRBV11-3 and TRBJ1-2, with a possible D match to TRBD1 (5 bases). The CDR3 contains 14 residues. In germline, CDR1 is SGHNT, CDR2 YENEEA. Trimming removed 4 bases at V and 8 bases at J, with 17 bases between.

The rearrangement uses TRBV5-1 and TRBJ1-1; D not resolved. Trimming took off 0 bases at V and 1 base at J, with 13 bases between the two ends. Germline CDR1 reads SGHRS; CDR2 reads YFSETQ. The CDR3 runs 16 residues. The CDR3 sequence: CASSLGTRGGNTEAFF. CDR3 DNA: TGCGCCAGCAGCTTGGGAACCCGCGGAGGGAACACTGAAGCTTTCTTT.

The chain recombines TRBV7-2 with TRBJ2-3; D possibly corresponds to TRBD1 (6 bases). Trimming cost V 2 bases and J 2 bases, with 14 bases left between them. The germline V gene has CDR1 SGHTA and CDR2 FQGNSA. The CDR3 totals 16 residues. This CDR3 is CASSLLTGIATDTQYF. CDR3 coding DNA: TGTGCCAGCAGCTTATTGACAGGAATCGCCACAGATACGCAGTATTTT.